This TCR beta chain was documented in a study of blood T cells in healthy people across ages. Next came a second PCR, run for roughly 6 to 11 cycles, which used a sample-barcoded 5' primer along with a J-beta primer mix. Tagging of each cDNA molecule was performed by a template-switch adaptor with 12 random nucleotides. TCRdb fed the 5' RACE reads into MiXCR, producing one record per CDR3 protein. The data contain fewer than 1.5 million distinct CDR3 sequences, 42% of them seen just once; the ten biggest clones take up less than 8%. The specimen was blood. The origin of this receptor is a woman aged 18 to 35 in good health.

The CDR3, as DNA: TGCAGTGCTAGACCCAGTAGCGGGGGACTTACCTACGAGCAGTACTTC. Its translation: CSARPSSGGLTYEQYF. The chain recombines TRBV20-1 with TRBJ2-4, with 9 nucleotides matching TRBD2. The J call may be incorrect, as the DNA end agrees better with TRBJ2-7. In germline, CDR1 is DFQATT, CDR2 SNEGSKA (reference sequence). This CDR3 has 16 amino acids.